This T cell receptor (beta chain) emerged from a study of T cell changes during pregnancy in multiple sclerosis. Only one count was recorded for this clone. CDR3 length: 14 residues. V was cut by 1 base and J by 3 bases, with 7 bases left in between. Germline CDR1 and CDR2: SEHNR and FQNEAQ (reference sequence). The data were produced by immunoSEQ multiplex PCR, yet TCRdb's version contains in-frame clones alone and is incomplete. The repertoire holds approximately 30,000 clones, roughly 87% seen once, with around a tenth in the top ten. Sequences were derived from CD8+ T cells from peripheral blood mononuclear cells, sampled in the first trimester of pregnancy. This receptor was obtained from a female donor with multiple sclerosis, enrolled in a pregnancy study. The chain carries TRBV7-9 and TRBJ1-5; no clear D gene. The CDR3 reads CASSLGAVNQPQHF. In DNA, the CDR3 is TGTGCCAGCAGCTTAGGGGCAGTCAATCAGCCCCAGCATTTT.